This record covers a single TCR beta chain. What it recognizes is unknown. This entry belongs to a study of CD8 T cells in ankylosing spondylitis. Study-wide results and limits: Typical of ankylosing spondylitis blood, it appeared, was a TCR beta motif of about eight highly homologous variants.

From the 5' RACE reads, TCRdb called clonotypes with MiXCR, one entry per CDR3 protein. The repertoire holds a few hundred thousand distinct CDR3 sequences, about a fifth seen once, with 15% to 20% in the top ten. J gave up 3 bases and V 8 bases, and 8 bases lay outside the gene matches. The V gene's germline CDR1 is LGHNA and CDR2 YNFKEQ. The CDR3 extends over 16 amino acids. The TCR was taken from a male donor with ankylosing spondylitis. The sequencing sample was made of blood, either unsorted or a sorted T cell fraction (not recorded which). V and J are TRBV4-2 and TRBJ2-2; 11 bases map to TRBD2. The CDR3 protein is CASRTTSGRDTGELFF. As DNA, the CDR3 is TGTGCCAGCCGGACCACTAGCGGGAGAGACACCGGGGAGCTGTTTTTT.